This entry lists 16 T cell receptor beta chains sequenced from one sample in a study of cytomegalovirus exposure and HLA in healthy donors. The PCR had 60 Vbeta and 13 Jbeta primers. Repertoires were generated with immunoSEQ multiplex PCR, while TCRdb's copy carries only in-frame clones and drops some. Of about 120,000 clones in the sample, 72% are singletons; the top ten hold approximately 3.8%. The sequencing input was PBMCs. The receptors stem from a man younger than 40 in good health and CMV-seronegative.

The sample holds a few counts of this clone. This chain connects TRBV25-1 to TRBJ1-1, with D tentatively TRBD1 (5 bases). The CDR3 consists of 13 residues. Germline CDR1 reads MGHDK; CDR2 reads SYGVNS. V was trimmed by 4 bases and J by 1 base, leaving 7 bases between them. The CDR3: CASSVGANTEAFF. The CDR3 DNA reads TGTGCCAGCAGTGTAGGGGCGAACACTGAAGCTTTCTTT.

The V gene is TRBV9, the J gene TRBJ2-7; 7 bases are a match to TRBD1. The CDR3 has 14 residues. Germline V gene sequence: CDR1 SGDLS, CDR2 YYNGEE. V shed 4 bases, J shed 2 bases, and the junction held 6 bases outside the gene matches. DNA of the CDR3: TGTGCCAGCAGCCCCCGACAGGGTGCCTACGAGCAGTACTTC. Protein product: CASSPRQGAYEQYF.

This clone has only a few counts. This chain joins TRBV2 and TRBJ2-1, with D perhaps matching TRBD1 (6 bases). Germline CDR1 SNHLY, CDR2 FYNNEI. V dropped 7 bases and J dropped 4 bases, with 17 bases sitting between them. The CDR3 length is 15 residues. Here the CDR3 DNA reads TGTGCCAGCACACGAGTTCGGACAGTTTACAATGAGCAGTTCTTC. Its translation: CASTRVRTVYNEQFF.

The rearrangement joins TRBV6-5 to TRBJ1-1, with 7 nucleotides matching TRBD1. The V segment lost 7 bases and the J segment 0 bases; nucleotides outside the gene matches: 8. The CDR3 consists of 15 residues. Germline V gene lookup returns CDR1 MNHEY and CDR2 SVGAGI. The chain's CDR3 is CASNGDRSMNTEAFF. CDR3 bases: TGTGCCAGCAACGGGGACAGATCTATGAACACTGAAGCTTTCTTT.

The gene calls are TRBV5-6 and TRBJ2-5, with D perhaps TRBD2 (6 bases). The ends were cut back, 4 bases at V and 0 bases at J, with 16 bases in the middle. The germline gives CDR1 SGHDT, CDR2 YYEEEE. The CDR3 is made up of 16 amino acids. The CDR3 nucleotides read TGTGCCAGCAGCCCTCCATCGGGGGAGTACCAAGAGACCCAGTACTTC. Translating gives CASSPPSGEYQETQYF. Using reference TRBV5-6 and TRBJ2-5 for the parts outside the CDR3, the full variable domain is DAGVTQSPTHLIKTRGQQVTLRCSPKSGHDTVSWYQQALGQGPQFIFQYYEEEERQRGNFPDRFSGHQFPNYSSELNVNALLLGDSALYLCASSPPSGEYQETQYFGPGTRLLVL.

The chain is built from TRBV7-8 and TRBJ2-3; tentative D call: TRBD2 (6 bases). Germline lookup yields CDR1 SGHVS and CDR2 FQNEAQ. V was trimmed by 6 bases and J by 0 bases, leaving 10 bases between them. The CDR3 has 14 residues. This CDR3 is CASRGTGSTDTQYF. The CDR3 DNA is TGTGCCAGCAGGGGGACTGGAAGCACAGATACGCAGTATTTT.

J is TRBJ1-1 and V is TRBV30, with D possibly TRBD1 on 5 matching bases. This CDR3 spans 19 amino acids. V shed 3 bases and J shed 1 base, with 27 bases lying between them. CDR1 is GTSNPN, CDR2 SVGIG, per germline (reference sequence). The CDR3 DNA follows: TGTGCCTGGAGCGAAGGATCCCCCCTCGGGGGTCGGGAGAACACTGAAGCTTTCTTT. Its protein is CAWSEGSPLGGRENTEAFF. Together with reference TRBV30 and TRBJ1-1, the CDR3 gives the full variable domain: SQTIHQWPATLVQPVGSPLSLECTVEGTSNPNLYWYRQAAGRGLQLLFYSVGIGQISSEVPQNLSASRPQDRQFILSSKKLLLSDSGFYLCAWSEGSPLGGRENTEAFFGQGTRLTVV.

The V call is TRBV6-6, the J call TRBJ2-6, with 8 bases aligning to TRBD1. Germline V gene lookup returns CDR1 MNHNY and CDR2 SVGAGI (reference sequence). The CDR3 runs 16 residues. V lost 6 bases and J lost 2; bases outside the gene matches: 6. The CDR3 region has the DNA TGTGCCAGCAGCTACCCGGACAGGGCTGGGGCCAACGTCCTGACTTTC. The encoded protein is CASSYPDRAGANVLTF.

The chain has TRBV11-2 and TRBJ1-6; D unclear. The germline V and J ends were trimmed by 5 bases and 8 bases, with 10 bases remaining between them. Germline V gene data show CDR1 as SGHAT and CDR2 as FQNNGV. The CDR3 loop spans 13 amino acids. Written as DNA, the CDR3 is TGTGCCAGCAGCCTCGTAGAATATTCACCCCTCCACTTT. It codes for CASSLVEYSPLHF.

The chain uses TRBV5-4 and TRBJ2-1; TRBD2 agrees at 14 bases. The germline CDR1 and CDR2 sequences are SGHNT and YYREEE (reference sequence). V lost 4 bases and J lost 4; bases outside the gene matches: 4. The CDR3 has 16 residues. The CDR3 region is CASSSGLAGGYNEQFF. The CDR3 region has the DNA TGTGCCAGCAGCAGCGGACTAGCGGGGGGATACAATGAGCAGTTCTTC.

The chain carries TRBV7-2 and TRBJ1-3; the D is unclear. V lost 5 bases and J 4 bases, leaving 15 bases between the germline ends. The germline gives CDR1 SGHTA, CDR2 FQGNSA. The CDR3 length is 15 residues. The CDR3 protein is CASSPGLGIGNTIYF. The CDR3 DNA reads as TGTGCCAGCAGCCCAGGACTGGGGATCGGAAACACCATATATTTT. The variable domain in full, with the rest retrieved from reference TRBV7-2 and TRBJ1-3, is GAGVSQSPSNKVTEKGKDVELRCDPISGHTALYWYRQSLGQGLEFLIYFQGNSAPDKSGLPSDRFSAERTGGSVSTLTIQRTQQEDSAVYLCASSPGLGIGNTIYFGEGSWLTVV.

This chain uses TRBV5-1 with TRBJ2-7; D perhaps matches TRBD1 (6 bases). Deletions cut 0 bases from V and 7 bases from J, with 17 bases between. The CDR3 covers 15 residues. CDR1 is SGHRS and CDR2 is YFSETQ in the germline V gene. The CDR3 DNA reads TGCGCCAGCAGCTTGGTGCAGGGGCTACTACTAGAGCAGTACTTC. This sequence encodes CASSLVQGLLLEQYF. Full variable domain (outside the CDR3, taken from reference TRBV5-1 and TRBJ2-7): KAGVTQTPRYLIKTRGQQVTLSCSPISGHRSVSWYQQTPGQGLQFLFEYFSETQRNKGNFPGRFSGRQFSNSRSEMNVSTLELGDSALYLCASSLVQGLLLEQYFGPGTRLTVT.

The chain employs TRBV5-6 and TRBJ1-1; D possibly corresponds to TRBD1 (5 bases). CDR3 length: 15 amino acids. Per the germline V gene, CDR1 is SGHDT and CDR2 is YYEEEE. The germline V and J ends were trimmed by 1 base and 5 bases, with 15 bases remaining between them. CDR3 loop: CASSLFPTGGTEAFF. The CDR3 nucleotides read TGTGCCAGCAGCTTGTTTCCTACTGGGGGGACTGAAGCTTTCTTT.

V and J are TRBV7-2 and TRBJ2-7, with D unresolved. The V gene's germline CDR1 is SGHTA and CDR2 FQGNSA. This CDR3 contains 14 residues. Trimming removed 3 bases at V and 4 bases at J, with 13 bases between. The CDR3 reads CASSFPALGYEQYF. CDR3 bases: TGTGCCAGCAGCTTCCCCGCACTTGGTTACGAGCAGTACTTC.

The J gene is TRBJ2-2, the V gene TRBV4-3, with D possibly matching TRBD2 (5 bases). The CDR3 is 12 amino acids. Between the trimmed V and J ends, which lost 4 bases and 5 bases, there was a span of 5 bases. Germline CDR1 and CDR2: LGHNA and YSLEER. As DNA, the CDR3 is TGCGCCAGCAGCCGCGGGACCGGGGAGCTGTTTTTT. Translated, it gives CASSRGTGELFF.

The chain employs TRBV4-1 and TRBJ2-4; D may be TRBD1 (6 bases). Trimming pared 0 bases from V and 2 bases from J, leaving 11 bases between. The CDR3 has 16 residues. Germline V gene sequence: CDR1 MGHRA, CDR2 YSYEKL. CDR3: CASSQDPGQPKNIQYF. CDR3 DNA sequence: TGCGCCAGCAGCCAAGACCCGGGACAACCCAAAAACATTCAGTACTTC.